This TCR beta chain was recorded in a study of blood T cell repertoires in COVID-19. Looked up from germline, CDR1 is SGHVS and CDR2 is FQNEAQ. V was trimmed by 5 bases and J by 14 bases, leaving 10 bases between them. The CDR3 consists of 11 residues. Data came from immunoSEQ multiplex PCR; TCRdb stores just in-frame clones and leaves some out. The sample contains 150,000 to 170,000 clones, roughly 88% of which appear only once. This chain connects TRBV7-8 to TRBJ1-6, with a possible D match to TRBD1 (5 bases). This receptor was identified in a man in his 60s with COVID-19, enrolled during active disease. The sample taken for sequencing was peripheral blood. CDR3 sequence: CASSQGDALHF. The CDR3 DNA follows: TGTGCCAGCAGCCAAGGGGATGCCCTCCACTTT.